This T cell receptor beta chain was observed in a study of blood T cell repertoires in COVID-19. Study summary: Acute-phase and convalescent COVID-19 samples originated in the United States, Italy and Spain. T cells, B-cell-depleted T cells, or PBMCs provided the cDNA or gDNA that served as material.

The V and J ends lost 4 bases and 7 bases, in that order; junction bases with no gene match: 7. Germline lookup yields CDR1 SGHDT and CDR2 YYEEEE. This CDR3 is built from 16 residues. Authors' methods: Researchers report that nucleated cell counts were estimated from reference gene primer amplification. Sequenced by immunoSEQ multiplex PCR; TCRdb stores in-frame clones only, minus some. D and trimming come from the DNA, and the V and J calls and clone size come from that table. This sample has some 130,000 clones; roughly 83% occur once, and the top ten carry around 1.4%. Sequencing was performed on peripheral blood. The clonotype originates from a man in his fifties or sixties with acute or convalescent COVID-19. The chain is built from TRBV5-6 and TRBJ2-1; TRBD2 matches 14 bases. The CDR3 DNA reads as TGTGCCAGCAGCGCGGGACTAGCGGGGGTTAGGAATGAGCAGTTCTTC. Translation: CASSAGLAGVRNEQFF.